The 26 T cell receptor beta chains below all came from one sample that was sequenced in a study of PD-1 blockade in classical Hodgkin lymphoma. Sequencing used immunoSEQ multiplex PCR; TCRdb keeps in-frame clones, though not all of them. The repertoire holds tens of thousands of clones, with roughly 80% as singletons. With no exception, relapse followed autologous stem cell transplantation in all patients, and brentuximab vedotin exposure varied. The sample was peripheral blood mononuclear cells (PBMCs), taken at baseline. The receptors stem from a human donor with classical Hodgkin lymphoma.

The rearrangement links TRBV5-1 to TRBJ2-6, with unresolved D. CDR1 and CDR2 from the germline V gene are SGHRS and YFSETQ. Between the trimmed V and J ends, which lost 4 bases and 0 bases, there was a span of 26 bases. CDR3 length: 21 amino acids. CDR3 nucleotides: TGCGCCAGCAGCCCTTTACCGGGTCAGAGGTTTCTATCCTCTGGGGCCAACGTCCTGACTTTC. As protein: CASSPLPGQRFLSSGANVLTF.

This rearrangement joins TRBV10-2 to TRBJ2-5; 14 nucleotides line up with TRBD2. The V and J ends lost 4 bases and 2 bases, in that order; junction bases with no gene match: 3. The CDR3 contains 16 residues. Germline CDR1 and CDR2: WSHSY and SAAADI. CDR3 coding DNA: TGCGCCAGCAGTGTGGGGACTAGCGGGAGTCAAGAGACCCAGTACTTC. This sequence encodes CASSVGTSGSQETQYF.

This sequence joins TRBV7-9 and TRBJ2-2; TRBD2 might be the D (6 bases). The CDR3 is 16 residues long. Germline CDR1 SEHNR, CDR2 FQNEAQ (reference sequence). With 3 bases removed from V and 7 bases from J, the gap between germline ends came to 18 bases. The CDR3 protein is CASSFEDLGGFGELFF. The CDR3 DNA reads TGTGCCAGCAGCTTCGAAGACCTAGGAGGGTTCGGGGAGCTGTTTTTT.

V usage is TRBV19 and J usage is TRBJ2-3, with 7 bases identical to TRBD1. The germline CDR1 and CDR2 sequences are LNHDA and SQIVND (reference sequence). Trimming took 4 bases from V and 0 from J; bases not matched to a gene: 4. This CDR3 has 15 residues. The CDR3 loop reads CASSTRDSSTDTQYF. CDR3 in DNA: TGTGCCAGTAGTACCCGGGACAGTAGCACAGATACGCAGTATTTT.

V and J are TRBV9 and TRBJ2-1, with D uncertain. This CDR3 is built from 15 residues. The ends were cut back, 3 bases at V and 7 bases at J, with 17 bases in the middle. Looked up from germline, CDR1 is SGDLS and CDR2 is YYNGEE. CDR3 protein: CASSAGLDSLNEQFF. CDR3 nucleotides: TGTGCCAGCAGCGCTGGATTGGATTCTCTGAATGAGCAGTTCTTC.

V and J are TRBV5-1 and TRBJ2-1; the D gene could be TRBD1 or TRBD2 (5 bases each). Germline V CDR1 and CDR2: SGHRS, YFSETQ. V lost 0 bases and J lost 3, with 10 bases in between. This CDR3 has 15 amino acids. The CDR3 protein is CASSLDGAYYNEQFF. CDR3 bases: TGCGCCAGCAGCTTGGACGGGGCCTACTACAATGAGCAGTTCTTC.

V usage is TRBV10-3 and J usage is TRBJ2-1; 10 bases are shared with TRBD1. The CDR3 sequence is 14 residues long. J gave up 7 bases and V 7 bases, and 7 bases lay outside the gene matches. CDR1 and CDR2 (germline): ENHRY, SYGVKD. This chain's CDR3 is CAIKRQGARNEQFF. In DNA form, the CDR3 reads TGTGCCATCAAGCGACAGGGGGCGAGGAATGAGCAGTTCTTC.

This chain connects TRBV14 to TRBJ2-4; D remains unclear. This CDR3 spans 11 amino acids. V was pared by 4 bases and J by 7 bases, with 5 bases between. Per germline, CDR1 SGHDN and CDR2 FVKESK. The CDR3 DNA sequence: TGTGCCAGCAGCCGGGGTAACATTCAGTACTTC. Amino acids: CASSRGNIQYF.

In DNA form, the CDR3 reads TGTGCCAGCAGCAAACAGAACACCGGGGAGCTGTTTTTT. Amino acids: CASSKQNTGELFF. The V gene is TRBV21-1, the J gene TRBJ2-2; the D call of TRBD1 is as the table states it, not checked on the DNA. TRBV21-1 is a pseudogene locus. This CDR3 contains 13 residues.

This clone occurred a few times. The rearrangement joins TRBV27 to TRBJ2-3; D is undetermined. Germline V gene lookup returns CDR1 MNHEY and CDR2 SMNVEV (reference sequence). This CDR3 region has 14 residues. Trimming left V 3 bases short and J 2 bases short, with 9 bases between. The DNA of the CDR3 is TGTGCCAGCAGTTTCGTTTATGCCACAGATACGCAGTATTTT. Protein product: CASSFVYATDTQYF.

The chain employs TRBV9 and TRBJ1-5; 11 bases match TRBD1. V dropped 1 base and J dropped 9; count of bases not matched to a gene: 6. The germline V gene has CDR1 SGDLS and CDR2 YYNGEE. CDR3 length equals 15 residues. DNA of the CDR3: TGTGCCAGCAGCGTACAGGACAGGGGGCAGGGGCCCCAGCATTTT. This sequence encodes CASSVQDRGQGPQHF.

The chain employs TRBV7-9 and TRBJ2-7, with 7 bases that match TRBD1. The CDR3 loop spans 14 amino acids. Germline V gene sequence: CDR1 SEHNR, CDR2 FQNEAQ (reference sequence). J was trimmed by 2 bases and V by 4 bases; bases with no gene match: 5. CDR3: CASSSTGNPYEQYF. For the CDR3, the DNA is TGTGCCAGCAGCTCGACAGGGAATCCCTACGAGCAGTACTTC. Full variable domain (rest looked up from reference TRBV7-9 and TRBJ2-7): DTGVSQNPRHKITKRGQNVTFRCDPISEHNRLYWYRQTLGQGPEFLTYFQNEAQLEKSRLLSDRFSAERPKGSFSTLEIQRTEQGDSAMYLCASSSTGNPYEQYFGPGTRLTVT.

The rearrangement links TRBV27 to TRBJ1-1, with D hard to call. CDR3 size: 16 residues. The ends were cut back, 5 bases at V and 0 bases at J, with 16 bases in the middle. Germline V gene lookup returns CDR1 MNHEY and CDR2 SMNVEV (reference sequence). The CDR3 reads CASSNGPVSVNTEAFF. CDR3 coding DNA: TGTGCCAGCAGTAATGGCCCCGTTTCAGTGAACACTGAAGCTTTCTTT.

The chain links TRBV7-8 to TRBJ2-5, with 8 positions matching TRBD1. Unmatched junction bases numbered 8, after V lost 5 bases and J lost 6 bases. The CDR3 covers 14 residues. CDR1 is SGHVS, CDR2 FQNEAQ, per germline. CDR3 loop: CASSPRQGWKTQYF. CDR3 nucleotide sequence: TGTGCCAGCAGCCCGCGACAGGGGTGGAAGACCCAGTACTTC.

The chain couples TRBV5-6 to TRBJ1-2, with unresolved D. V was shortened by 2 bases and J by 10 bases, with 12 bases between the two germline ends. The CDR3 has 12 amino acids. Per germline, CDR1 SGHDT and CDR2 YYEEEE. The CDR3 sequence: CASSFSRAVYTF. Here the CDR3 DNA reads TGTGCCAGCAGCTTCTCCCGGGCCGTCTACACCTTC.

The chain recombines TRBV20-1 with TRBJ1-1; D uncertain. Trimming stripped 6 bases from V and 11 bases from J, with 13 bases between. CDR1 DFQATT and CDR2 SNEGSKA come from the germline V gene (reference sequence). The CDR3 has 10 residues. CDR3 sequence: CSAARLGAFF. Here the CDR3 DNA reads TGCAGTGCCGCCCGGCTAGGGGCTTTCTTT.

In its sample, this clone was seen a few times. J is TRBJ1-1 and V is TRBV27, with TRBD1 matching over 7 bases. With 5 bases clipped from V and 5 bases from J, the junction kept 5 bases outside the gene matches. The CDR3 extends over 13 amino acids. Germline V gene sequence: CDR1 MNHEY, CDR2 SMNVEV (reference sequence). The CDR3 DNA follows: TGTGCCAGCAGTGACAGGGTTTGGACTGAAGCTTTCTTT. Its protein is CASSDRVWTEAFF.

This chain connects TRBV6-5 to TRBJ2-7; D remains unclear. From germline, CDR1 is MNHEY and CDR2 SVGAGI. This CDR3 has 11 amino acids. V was cut by 7 bases and J by 9 bases, with 13 bases left in between. The CDR3 here is CASIGQLGQYF. CDR3 in DNA: TGTGCCAGCATCGGCCAACTGGGGCAGTACTTC.

The chain employs TRBV5-1 and TRBJ2-7; D is possibly TRBD1 (6 bases). Trimming removed 4 bases from V and 0 bases from J, with 11 bases in between. CDR1 is SGHRS and CDR2 is YFSETQ in the germline V gene. There are 14 residues in the CDR3. This chain's CDR3 is CASSPTGYSYEQYF. The CDR3 nucleotides are TGCGCCAGCAGCCCGACAGGTTACTCCTACGAGCAGTACTTC.

This CDR3 is CASSLSGFYGYTF. CDR3 DNA sequence: TGTGCCAGCAGCTTGTCCGGGTTCTATGGCTACACCTTC. The V gene is TRBV5-6, the J gene TRBJ1-2; D call uncertain. Per germline, CDR1 SGHDT and CDR2 YYEEEE. The CDR3 is 13 amino acids. V dropped 1 base and J dropped 4 bases, with 8 bases sitting between them.

This clone was detected a few times. The rearrangement joins TRBV7-8 to TRBJ2-2, with D perhaps being TRBD1 or TRBD2 (5 bases each). The V gene's germline CDR1 is SGHVS and CDR2 FQNEAQ. This CDR3 region has 14 residues. Between the trimmed V and J ends, which lost 5 bases and 6 bases, there was a span of 13 bases. CDR3 loop: CASSPGTSPGELFF. DNA of the CDR3: TGTGCCAGCAGCCCCGGGACGTCCCCCGGGGAGCTGTTTTTT.

The chain recombines TRBV15 with TRBJ2-4; no firm D call. The CDR3 has 16 amino acids. Per the germline V gene, CDR1 is LNHNV and CDR2 is YYDKDF (reference sequence). Trimming pared 6 bases from V and 0 bases from J, leaving 15 bases between. CDR3 sequence: CATSSDFRGAKNIQYF. As DNA, the CDR3 is TGTGCCACCAGTTCCGACTTCCGAGGAGCCAAAAACATTCAGTACTTC.

V usage is TRBV29-1 and J usage is TRBJ2-7; D gene ambiguous. Per the germline V gene, CDR1 is SQVTM and CDR2 is ANQGSEA. The V and J ends lost 6 bases and 4 bases respectively, with 13 bases between them. This CDR3 region has 12 residues. The CDR3 region has the DNA TGCAGCGTGTCGGGCCCCAGGTACGAGCAGTACTTC. This translates into CSVSGPRYEQYF.

The rearrangement links TRBV30 to TRBJ1-4; D not certain. V dropped 0 bases and J dropped 5 bases, with 10 bases sitting between them. This CDR3 is 14 amino acids long. CDR1 and CDR2 from the germline V gene are GTSNPN and SVGIG (reference sequence). The CDR3 protein is CAWSVLWPNEKLFF. The CDR3 nucleotides read TGTGCCTGGAGTGTACTCTGGCCCAATGAAAAACTGTTTTTT.

CDR3 bases: TGTGCCAGCAGTTCGGCGCGGTTAATGCCTCAGGAGACCCAGTACTTC. Its translation is CASSSARLMPQETQYF. V is TRBV27 and J is TRBJ2-5; D gene ambiguous. This CDR3 has 16 residues. The V gene lost 4 bases and the J gene lost 5 bases, with 20 bases spanning the gap. The germline V gene has CDR1 MNHEY and CDR2 SMNVEV (reference sequence).

DNA of the CDR3: TGTGCCAGCAGTCCCCGGACAGGGTACAATGAGCAGTTCTTC. Its translation is CASSPRTGYNEQFF. J is TRBJ2-1 and V is TRBV6-5; the match to TRBD1 covers 8 bases. The CDR3 length is 14 residues. Per germline, CDR1 MNHEY and CDR2 SVGAGI. V was pared by 5 bases and J by 4 bases, with 4 bases of the junction left unmatched.